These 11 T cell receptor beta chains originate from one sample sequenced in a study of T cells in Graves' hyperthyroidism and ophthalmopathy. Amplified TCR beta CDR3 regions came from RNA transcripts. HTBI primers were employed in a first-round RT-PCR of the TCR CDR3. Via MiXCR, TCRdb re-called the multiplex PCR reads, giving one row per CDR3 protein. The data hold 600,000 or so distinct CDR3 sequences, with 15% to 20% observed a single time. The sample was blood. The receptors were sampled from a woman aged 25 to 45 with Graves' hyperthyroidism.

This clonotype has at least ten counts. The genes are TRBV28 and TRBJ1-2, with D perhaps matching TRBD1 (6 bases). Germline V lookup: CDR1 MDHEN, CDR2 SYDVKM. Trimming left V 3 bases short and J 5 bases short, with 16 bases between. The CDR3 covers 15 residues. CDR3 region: CASSFRTDSPYGYTF. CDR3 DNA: TGTGCCAGCAGTTTCCGGACGGACAGTCCTTATGGCTACACCTTC.

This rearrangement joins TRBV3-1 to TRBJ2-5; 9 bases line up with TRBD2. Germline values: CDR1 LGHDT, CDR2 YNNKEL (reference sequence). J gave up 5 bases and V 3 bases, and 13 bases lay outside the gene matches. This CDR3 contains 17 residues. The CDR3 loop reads CASSHWGLAGSHETQYF. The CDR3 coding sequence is TGTGCCAGCAGCCATTGGGGGCTAGCGGGATCCCACGAGACCCAGTACTTC.

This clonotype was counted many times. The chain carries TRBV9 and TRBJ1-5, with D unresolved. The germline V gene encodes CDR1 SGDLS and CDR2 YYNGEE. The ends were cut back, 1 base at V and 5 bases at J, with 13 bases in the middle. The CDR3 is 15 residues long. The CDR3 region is CASSVSSRGDQPQHF. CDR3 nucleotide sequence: TGTGCCAGCAGCGTAAGTAGCCGGGGAGATCAGCCCCAGCATTTT. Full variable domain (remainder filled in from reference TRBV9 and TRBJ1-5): DSGVTQTPKHLITATGQRVTLRCSPRSGDLSVYWYQQSLDQGLQFLIQYYNGEERAKGNILERFSAQQFPDLHSELNLSSLELGDSALYFCASSVSSRGDQPQHFGDGTRLSIL.

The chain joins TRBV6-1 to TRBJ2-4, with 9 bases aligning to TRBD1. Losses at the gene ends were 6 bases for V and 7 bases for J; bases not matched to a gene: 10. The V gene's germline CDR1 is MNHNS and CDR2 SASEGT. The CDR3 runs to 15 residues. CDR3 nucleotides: TGTGCCAGCAGCCGCCCGGGGACAGGGTTGAACATTCAGTACTTC. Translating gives CASSRPGTGLNIQYF.

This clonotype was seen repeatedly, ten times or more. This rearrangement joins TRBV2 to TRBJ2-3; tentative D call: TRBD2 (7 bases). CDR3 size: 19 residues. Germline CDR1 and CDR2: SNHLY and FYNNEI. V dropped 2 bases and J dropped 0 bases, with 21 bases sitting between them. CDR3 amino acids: CASSERGAWLDTSTDTQYF. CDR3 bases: TGTGCCAGCAGTGAACGGGGGGCTTGGCTCGACACTAGCACAGATACGCAGTATTTT. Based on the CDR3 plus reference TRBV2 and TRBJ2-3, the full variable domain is EPEVTQTPSHQVTQMGQEVILRCVPISNHLYFYWYRQILGQKVEFLVSFYNNEISEKSEIFDDQFSVERPDGSNFTLKIRSTKLEDSAMYFCASSERGAWLDTSTDTQYFGPGTRLTVL.

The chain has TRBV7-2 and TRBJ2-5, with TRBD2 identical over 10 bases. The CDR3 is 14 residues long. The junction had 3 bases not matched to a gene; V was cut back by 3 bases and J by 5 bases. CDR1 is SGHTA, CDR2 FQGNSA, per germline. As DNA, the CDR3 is TGTGCCAGCAGCTTCCCGACTAGCGGGGAGACCCAGTACTTC. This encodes CASSFPTSGETQYF.

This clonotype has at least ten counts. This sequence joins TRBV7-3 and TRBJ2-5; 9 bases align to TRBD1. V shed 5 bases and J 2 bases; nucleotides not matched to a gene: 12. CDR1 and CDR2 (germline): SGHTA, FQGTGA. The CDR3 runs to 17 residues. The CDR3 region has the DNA TGTGCCAGCAGCCGAAAGGACAGGGGCGATCTACAAGAGACCCAGTACTTC. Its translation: CASSRKDRGDLQETQYF.

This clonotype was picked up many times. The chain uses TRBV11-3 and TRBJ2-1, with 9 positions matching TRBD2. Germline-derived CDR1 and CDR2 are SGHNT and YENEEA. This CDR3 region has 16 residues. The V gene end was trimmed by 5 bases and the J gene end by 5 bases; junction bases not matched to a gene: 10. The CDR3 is CASSLIRTSDHNEQFF. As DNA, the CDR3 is TGTGCCAGCAGCCTCATTCGGACTAGCGATCACAATGAGCAGTTCTTC.

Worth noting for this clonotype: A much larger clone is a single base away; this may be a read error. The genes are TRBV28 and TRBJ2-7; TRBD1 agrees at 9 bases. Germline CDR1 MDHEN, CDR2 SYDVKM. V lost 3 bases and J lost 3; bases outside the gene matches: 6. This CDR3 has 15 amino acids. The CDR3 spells CASSFFGTGIYEQYF. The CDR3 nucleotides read TGTGCCAGCAGTTTTTTCGGGACAGGGATCTACGAGCAGTACTTC.

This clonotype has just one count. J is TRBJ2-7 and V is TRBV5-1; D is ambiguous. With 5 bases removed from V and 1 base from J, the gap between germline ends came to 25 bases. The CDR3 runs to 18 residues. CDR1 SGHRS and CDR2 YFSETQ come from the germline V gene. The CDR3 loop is CASSPFLIVGSSSYEQYF. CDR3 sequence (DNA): TGCGCCAGCAGTCCTTTTTTAATTGTGGGTAGTTCGTCCTACGAGCAGTACTTC.

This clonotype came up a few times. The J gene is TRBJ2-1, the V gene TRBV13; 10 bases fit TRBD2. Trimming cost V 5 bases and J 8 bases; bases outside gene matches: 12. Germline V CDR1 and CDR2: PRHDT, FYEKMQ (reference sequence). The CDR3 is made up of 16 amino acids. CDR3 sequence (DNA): TGTGCCAGCAGCGTATGGGGAGCGGGAGGGCCCCATGAGCAGTTCTTC. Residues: CASSVWGAGGPHEQFF.